These 7 T cell receptor beta chains came from one sample sequenced in a study of human T cells and chemical hapten exposure. Specified time point: healthy volunteer bleed at 2 weeks. The authors' total RNA extraction used unfractionated whole blood. TCRdb called the RACE reads again in MiXCR, with one record for every CDR3 protein. The repertoire has about 130,000 distinct CDR3 sequences, roughly 9.5% of them found once; the top ten carry approximately 1.6%. The sequencing sample was made of whole blood. Receptors were obtained from a male donor in good health. Some clones in this sample may be carry-over from other donors' samples.

To note about this clonotype: At one of its ends the junction is not consistent with the germline gene, which may arise from a read error. The rearrangement uses TRBV2 and TRBJ1-5, with a weak D call TRBD1 (5 bases). This CDR3 has 15 residues. The germline V gene has CDR1 SNHLY and CDR2 FYNNEI. CDR3 residues: CANSEAGYSNQPQHF. CDR3 sequence (DNA): TGTGCCAACAGTGAGGCAGGGTATAGCAATCAGCCCCAGCATTTT.

This clonotype was observed a few times. J is TRBJ2-2 and V is TRBV5-8; D unresolved. From germline, CDR1 is SGHTS and CDR2 YDEGEE. The ends were cut back, 7 bases at V and 1 base at J, with 17 bases in the middle. The CDR3 loop spans 16 amino acids. CDR3 loop: CASLPTAGRNTGELFF. CDR3 nucleotides: TGTGCCAGCCTCCCGACGGCAGGCCGGAACACCGGGGAGCTGTTTTTT.

The table lists this clonotype with many counts. CDR3 coding DNA: TGTGCCAGCAGCCAAGATTTGAACCAGCCCCAGCATTTT. It specifies CASSQDLNQPQHF. The chain joins TRBV3-1 to TRBJ1-5; D gene ambiguous. This CDR3 has 13 residues. V dropped 0 bases and J dropped 7 bases, with 7 bases sitting between them. Germline V gene data show CDR1 as LGHDT and CDR2 as YNNKEL (reference sequence). The whole variable domain, filled in from reference TRBV3-1 and TRBJ1-5, reads DTAVSQTPKYLVTQMGNDKSIKCEQNLGHDTMYWYKQDSKKFLKIMFSYNNKELIINETVPNRFSPKSPDKAHLNLHINSLELGDSAVYFCASSQDLNQPQHFGDGTRLSIL.

This rearrangement joins TRBV7-9 to TRBJ2-3; 7 nucleotides agree with TRBD1. The CDR3 contains 15 residues. CDR1 is SEHNR and CDR2 is FQNEAQ in the germline V gene (reference sequence). Losses at the gene ends were 5 bases for V and 7 bases for J; bases not matched to a gene: 12. CDR3 amino acids: CASSPDRHKGYTQYF. In nucleotides, the CDR3 is TGTGCCAGCAGCCCGGACAGGCACAAAGGATATACGCAGTATTTT. The complete variable domain, with remaining parts taken from reference TRBV7-9 and TRBJ2-3, reads DTGVSQNPRHKITKRGQNVTFRCDPISEHNRLYWYRQTLGQGPEFLTYFQNEAQLEKSRLLSDRFSAERPKGSFSTLEIQRTEQGDSAMYLCASSPDRHKGYTQYFGPGTRLTVL.

This sequence joins TRBV19 and TRBJ2-1; TRBD2 aligns across 9 bases. After removal of 3 bases from V and 8 bases from J, the junction contained 8 bases not matched to a gene. Germline assignment: CDR1 LNHDA and CDR2 SQIVND (reference sequence). This CDR3 is built from 15 residues. The CDR3 region has the DNA TGTGCCAGTAGTATTTTGTGGCGGGAGGGCGATGAGCAGTTCTTC. Translation gives CASSILWREGDEQFF.

The chain carries TRBV15 and TRBJ2-3; the D is unclear. Germline V CDR1 and CDR2: LNHNV, YYDKDF (reference sequence). V shed 5 bases and J shed 4 bases, with 16 bases lying between them. This CDR3 spans 15 amino acids. This CDR3 is CATSSARVFSDTQYF. The CDR3 nucleotides read TGTGCCACCAGCTCAGCCCGGGTTTTTTCAGATACGCAGTATTTT.

This clonotype appeared a few times. V and J are TRBV6-6 and TRBJ1-6, with TRBD1 as a possible D gene (5 bases). The CDR3 extends over 13 amino acids. Deletions cut 10 bases from V and 1 base from J, with 8 bases between. Germline values: CDR1 MNHNY, CDR2 SVGAGI (reference sequence). CDR3 nucleotide sequence: TGTGCCAACAGACAGTCCTATAATTCACCCCTCCACTTT. Amino acid sequence: CANRQSYNSPLHF.